Each of the 12 T cell receptor beta chains below was sequenced from the same sample in a study of blood T cell repertoires in COVID-19. Profiled with immunoSEQ multiplex PCR; TCRdb holds only in-frame clones, not every one. The table lists hundreds of thousands of clones, around 80% of them singletons. Material for sequencing was peripheral blood. These receptors all stem from a woman aged 50 to 65 with acute or convalescent COVID-19.

The chain is built from TRBV5-1 and TRBJ2-2; 7 bases align to TRBD1. V dropped 4 bases and J dropped 4; count of bases not matched to a gene: 4. The CDR3 runs 14 residues. The V gene's germline CDR1 is SGHRS and CDR2 YFSETQ. CDR3 coding DNA: TGCGCCAGCAGCCCACGACAGGGCACCGGGGAGCTGTTTTTT. Protein sequence: CASSPRQGTGELFF. Supplemented by reference TRBV5-1 and TRBJ2-2, the full variable domain reads KAGVTQTPRYLIKTRGQQVTLSCSPISGHRSVSWYQQTPGQGLQFLFEYFSETQRNKGNFPGRFSGRQFSNSRSEMNVSTLELGDSALYLCASSPRQGTGELFFGEGSRLTVL.

The gene calls are TRBV6-5 and TRBJ2-7; 10 nucleotides match TRBD2. The CDR3 length is 14 residues. The junction had 3 bases not matched to a gene; V was cut back by 7 bases and J by 0 bases. The germline gives CDR1 MNHEY, CDR2 SVGAGI. The CDR3 DNA reads as TGTGCCAGCACCGCTAGCGGGAGCTCCTACGAGCAGTACTTC. It codes for CASTASGSSYEQYF.

The V and J genes are TRBV6-6 and TRBJ1-2; D remains ambiguous. The V end was cut by 6 bases, the J end by 4 bases, with 15 bases between. The CDR3 totals 14 residues. Looked up from germline, CDR1 is MNHNY and CDR2 is SVGAGI (reference sequence). DNA of the CDR3: TGTGCCAGCAGCCACCATCGGGAGGGCTATGGCTACACCTTC. This gives the protein CASSHHREGYGYTF.

This clone has a handful of counts. The same CDR3 is also encoded by other DNA sequences in this sample. This sequence joins TRBV10-3 and TRBJ1-2; 12 bases line up with TRBD1. Germline lookup yields CDR1 ENHRY and CDR2 SYGVKD. The CDR3 length is 17 residues. V trimming: 11 bases; J trimming: 7 bases; junction bases outside the gene matches: 20. DNA of the CDR3: TGTGCCTCACAGGGGGGGGACAGGGGGCCCATAAGTGTTGGCTACACCTTC. As protein: CASQGGDRGPISVGYTF.

The V call is TRBV6-1, the J call TRBJ1-2; TRBD1 agrees at 7 bases. The CDR3 totals 19 residues. Unmatched junction bases numbered 18, after V lost 0 bases and J lost 5 bases. CDR1 is MNHNS and CDR2 is SASEGT in the germline V gene. The CDR3 loop reads CASSEAGGNTGANPYGYTF. The CDR3 region has the DNA TGTGCCAGCAGTGAAGCTGGGGGAAACACAGGGGCCAACCCGTATGGCTACACCTTC.

The chain uses TRBV19 and TRBJ1-4; the D gene is possibly TRBD1 (6 bases). Trimming took 4 bases from V and 7 from J, leaving 10 bases between them. In germline, CDR1 is LNHDA, CDR2 SQIVND (reference sequence). The CDR3 spans 13 residues. The CDR3 sequence: CASSNRVGEKLFF. CDR3 bases: TGTGCCAGTAGTAACAGGGTTGGTGAAAAACTGTTTTTT.

The V and J genes are TRBV19 and TRBJ2-1, with 9 positions matching TRBD2. The CDR3 extends over 14 amino acids. Trimming cost V 4 bases and J 8 bases; bases outside gene matches: 6. Germline V gene sequence: CDR1 LNHDA, CDR2 SQIVND (reference sequence). CDR3 nucleotide sequence: TGTGCCAGTAGTAGTACTAGCGGGTACTATGAGCAGTTCTTC. Translating it yields CASSSTSGYYEQFF.

The CDR3 region is CASRLTSGGSYEQYF. In DNA form, the CDR3 reads TGTGCCAGCAGACTGACTAGCGGGGGATCCTACGAGCAGTACTTC. The V and J genes are TRBV2 and TRBJ2-7; 12 bases map to TRBD2. The CDR3 is 15 amino acids. V was clipped by 6 bases and J by 1 base; unmatched bases: 4. CDR1 is SNHLY, CDR2 FYNNEI, per germline.

This chain uses TRBV11-2 with TRBJ2-7; 11 nucleotides agree with TRBD2. The CDR3 consists of 16 residues. CDR1 and CDR2 (germline): SGHAT, FQNNGV. V was pared by 5 bases and J by 4 bases, with 10 bases of the junction left unmatched. CDR3 sequence reads: CASSPISGRGDYEQYF. The CDR3 nucleotides read TGTGCCAGCAGCCCCATTAGCGGGAGGGGTGATTACGAGCAGTACTTC.

The chain is built from TRBV3-1 (or the pseudogene TRBV3-2) and TRBJ2-2, with 8 bases aligning to TRBD1. The V segment lost 4 bases and the J segment 4 bases; nucleotides outside the gene matches: 5. In germline, CDR1 is LGHDT, CDR2 YNNKEL (reference sequence). The length of the CDR3 is 15 residues. Here the CDR3 reads CASSRGQGSTGELFF. CDR3 DNA sequence: TGTGCCAGCAGCCGAGGACAGGGAAGCACCGGGGAGCTGTTTTTT.

This clone was counted once. The rearrangement links TRBV5-4 to TRBJ2-3; 12 nucleotides line up with TRBD2. J gave up 5 bases and V 3 bases, and 4 bases lay outside the gene matches. The CDR3 is 15 residues long. The germline gives CDR1 SGHNT, CDR2 YYREEE (reference sequence). The CDR3 nucleotides are TGTGCCAGCAGCTGGCGGACTAGCGGGGAAGATACGCAGTATTTT. It yields the protein CASSWRTSGEDTQYF.

The chain combines TRBV20-1 with TRBJ1-2; the D is unclear. The CDR3 sequence is 11 residues long. Between the trimmed V and J ends, which lost 8 bases and 8 bases, there was a span of 15 bases. Looked up from germline, CDR1 is DFQATT and CDR2 is SNEGSKA (reference sequence). CDR3 in amino acids: CSTALLQGYTF. The CDR3, as DNA: TGCAGTACCGCCCTCTTACAGGGCTACACCTTC.